This T cell receptor (beta chain) was obtained from a study of blood T cell repertoires in COVID-19. Generated by immunoSEQ multiplex PCR, the TCRdb table keeps only in-frame clones and is missing some. The table lists 180,000 or so clones, around four fifths of them singletons, with approximately 4% in the top ten. The CDR3 is 19 residues long. Germline V gene data show CDR1 as MNHEY and CDR2 as SMNVEV (reference sequence). Trimming shortened V by 0 bases and J by 2 bases, and 20 bases separated the two germline ends. The receptor was derived from a woman aged 50 to 60 in a cohort exposed to, infected with or recovered from COVID-19 (not recorded which). The sample consisted of PBMCs or T cells enriched from blood (not recorded which). The chain recombines TRBV27 with TRBJ1-5; D perhaps matches TRBD1 (5 bases). The CDR3, as DNA: TGTGCCAGCAGTTTATCCGCTCCCTTCAGGGCCGATGGCAATCAGCCCCAGCATTTT. This translates into CASSLSAPFRADGNQPQHF.